Sequencing of this T cell receptor beta chain was carried out in a study of T cells in tuberculosis. For the study at large: PBMC were archived before or within 7 days of starting treatment.

This clone showed up just once. Its antigen is as yet unknown. The repertoire was sequenced with immunoSEQ multiplex PCR; TCRdb's copy has only in-frame clones and lacks some. In the table there are about 34,000 clones, approximately 93% of which are singletons. The time point: new active TB diagnosis, blood taken before or within 7 days of starting treatment. Tuberculosis was confirmed by positive sputum smear and/or M. tuberculosis culture. The CDR3 consists of 16 residues. Trimming removed 3 bases from V and 2 bases from J; junction bases left unmatched: 6. CDR1 MNHEY and CDR2 SMNVEV come from the germline V gene (reference sequence). Study-level results: Cases with active tuberculosis were adults, while controls were adolescents. The TCR-beta difference was not significant; alpha differences partly reflected length.

The chain joins TRBV27 to TRBJ2-1, with 8 bases lining up with TRBD2. The sample consisted of PBMCs, taken at tuberculosis diagnosis. The receptor's source is an adult with tuberculosis. CDR3: CASSFSSGTTYNEQFF. CDR3 bases: TGTGCCAGCAGTTTTAGTAGCGGGACGACCTACAATGAGCAGTTCTTC.